These T cell receptor beta chains were read from a single sample in a study of regulatory T cells in long-lasting Graves disease. TCRdb reprocessed the multiplex PCR reads via MiXCR and lists one record per CDR3 protein. The sample gives 200,000 to 250,000 distinct CDR3 sequences, approximately 20% of which show up once; approximately 20% is in the top ten. The specimen comprised peripheral blood mononuclear cells (PBMCs), sampled at new diagnosis, from a patient treated with antithyroid drugs. All receptors derive from a female donor with Graves disease. Each CDR3 is given with its conserved first and last residue. D genes are given only for firm matches. Rows give clone size only sometimes, using once, few, many, or a class for an expanded clone.

j_call cdr3_length v_call d_call clone_size cdr3_aa cdr3_nt
TRBJ2-3 15 TRBV7-9 - many CASSPRGANTDTQYF TGTGCCAGCAGCCCTAGGGGGGCAAACACAGATACGCAGTATTTT
TRBJ2-1 13 TRBV11-2 - - CASSAGHLDEQFF TGTGCCAGCAGCGCGGGACATCTCGATGAGCAGTTCTTC
TRBJ1-4 15 TRBV4-1 - many CASSQADRTNEKLFF TGCGCCAGCAGCCAAGCTGACCGAACTAATGAAAAACTGTTTTTT
TRBJ2-5 18 TRBV7-2 TRBD2 many CASSPLGTSGSRAETQYF TGTGCCAGCAGCCCGCTTGGGACTAGCGGGAGCAGGGCAGAGACCCAGTACTTC
TRBJ2-1 13 TRBV10-3 TRBD2 many CAISGAGEGEQFF TGTGCCATCAGCGGGGCGGGGGAGGGTGAGCAGTTCTTC
TRBJ2-1 17 TRBV7-3 TRBD2 - CASSLRVAGLAYNEQFF TGTGCCAGCAGCTTACGGGTGGCGGGACTAGCGTACAATGAGCAGTTCTTC
TRBJ2-3 17 TRBV7-9 TRBD1 many CASSLVGTAGITDTQYF TGTGCCAGCAGCTTAGTCGGGACAGCTGGTATCACAGATACGCAGTATTTT
TRBJ1-2 12 TRBV29-1 - many CSVEGRGKGYTF TGCAGCGTTGAGGGAAGGGGGAAGGGCTACACCTTC
TRBJ1-5 15 TRBV7-2 - - CASSLTGFGNQPQHF TGTGCCAGCAGCTTAACCGGGTTTGGCAATCAGCCCCAGCATTTT
TRBJ1-2 15 TRBV7-9 - - CASSADGPANYGYTF TGTGCCAGCAGCGCCGACGGCCCAGCTAACTATGGCTACACCTTC
TRBJ2-7 15 TRBV7-2 TRBD2 - CASSISPGLADEQYF TGTGCCAGCAGCATATCCCCGGGACTAGCGGACGAGCAGTACTTC
TRBJ2-1 14 TRBV12-3/TRBV12-4 TRBD2 many CASNSGLAHNEQFF TGTGCCAGCAATTCGGGACTAGCGCACAATGAGCAGTTCTTC
TRBJ1-1 12 TRBV30 - many CAWNMGTTEAFF TGTGCCTGGAATATGGGAACCACTGAAGCTTTCTTT
TRBJ2-6 14 TRBV11-3 - many CASRRNSGANVLTF TGTGCCAGCAGGCGAAACTCTGGGGCCAACGTCCTGACTTTC
TRBJ2-3 16 TRBV7-9 TRBD2 many CASSSRLAGNTNTQYF TGTGCCAGCAGCTCAAGACTAGCGGGGAACACAAATACGCAGTATTTT
TRBJ1-2 12 TRBV12-3/TRBV12-4 - many CASSWAGEGYTF TGTGCCAGCAGTTGGGCAGGGGAGGGCTACACCTTC
TRBJ2-5 15 TRBV18 - few CASSPQFGDRETQYF TGTGCCAGCTCACCACAATTTGGGGACCGAGAGACCCAGTACTTC
TRBJ1-4 14 TRBV18 - many CASSPGDTNEKLFF TGTGCCAGCTCACCAGGCGACACTAATGAAAAACTGTTTTTT
TRBJ1-2 14 TRBV29-1 TRBD1 - CSARDSEGVYGYTF TGCAGCGCACGGGACAGCGAGGGGGTCTATGGCTACACCTTC
TRBJ2-2 16 TRBV30 TRBD2 - CAWSVLAGYGTGELFF TGTGCCTGGAGTGTCCTAGCGGGATACGGCACCGGGGAGCTGTTTTTT
TRBJ2-7 16 TRBV6-1 TRBD1 many CASSAQFGTGGDEQYF TGTGCCAGCAGTGCCCAGTTCGGGACAGGGGGGGACGAGCAGTACTTC
TRBJ1-2 17 TRBV6-1 - many CASSPRAILISIYGYTF TGTGCCAGCAGTCCCAGGGCGATCCTTATTTCTATCTATGGCTACACCTTC
TRBJ1-2 12 TRBV20-1 - many CSAPTGPYGYTF TGCAGTGCCCCTACCGGGCCGTATGGCTACACCTTC
TRBJ2-1 12 TRBV20-1 TRBD2 many CSVAGGRSEQFF TGCAGTGTAGCGGGAGGCCGGAGTGAGCAGTTCTTC
TRBJ1-1 15 TRBV7-9 TRBD1 many CASSPSRAGGDEAFF TGTGCCAGCAGCCCCTCGCGGGCAGGGGGGGATGAAGCTTTCTTT
TRBJ2-1 18 TRBV11-3 TRBD2 - CASSPRTSGRAGGMKQFF TGTGCCAGCAGCCCCCGGACTAGCGGGAGGGCCGGGGGAATGAAGCAGTTCTTC
TRBJ2-5 15 TRBV6-1 - many CASSDPRGRGETQYF TGTGCCAGCAGTGACCCCAGGGGCCGGGGGGAGACCCAGTACTTC
TRBJ2-1 14 TRBV10-3 - many CAIHPSDGDNEQFF TGTGCCATCCACCCCTCGGACGGGGACAATGAGCAGTTCTTC
TRBJ1-1 14 TRBV19 - many CASLGSRASTEAFF TGTGCCAGTCTAGGGAGCAGGGCCAGCACTGAAGCTTTCTTT
TRBJ1-2 13 TRBV19 - many CASNAALNYGYTF TGTGCCAGTAACGCAGCTTTAAACTATGGCTACACCTTC
TRBJ2-2 13 TRBV2 - many CAVQRRGDGELFF TGTGCCGTACAACGGAGGGGGGACGGGGAGCTGTTTTTT
TRBJ2-3 13 TRBV4-3 - - CASSPGRVNTQYF TGCGCCAGCAGCCCGGGGCGGGTAAATACGCAGTATTTT
TRBJ2-3 13 TRBV14 - - CASSQDLRDTQYF TGTGCCAGCAGCCAAGATTTGAGGGATACGCAGTATTTT
TRBJ2-7 14 TRBV28 - many CASSSLGDTYEQYF TGTGCCAGCAGTTCCCTAGGGGACACCTACGAGCAGTACTTC
TRBJ2-3 14 TRBV10-1 - - CASSDNRGTDTQYF TGCGCCAGCAGTGATAACAGGGGCACAGATACGCAGTATTTT
TRBJ1-6 13 TRBV7-9 - many CASSQGISSPLHF TGTGCCAGCAGTCAGGGGATCAGCTCACCCCTCCACTTT
TRBJ2-7 16 TRBV6-5 TRBD2 many CASSYNMGLAPSEQYF TGTGCCAGCAGTTATAATATGGGACTAGCCCCAAGCGAGCAGTACTTC
TRBJ1-2 11 TRBV6-5 - many CASSYSYGYTF TGTGCCAGCAGTTACTCTTATGGCTACACCTTC
TRBJ2-1 14 TRBV20-1 TRBD2 many CSARTGTSKHEQFF TGCAGTGCTAGGACCGGGACTAGCAAACATGAGCAGTTCTTC
TRBJ2-1 16 TRBV4-1 - many CASSQETGEAYNEQFF TGCGCCAGCAGCCAAGAAACGGGAGAGGCCTACAATGAGCAGTTCTTC
TRBJ1-4 12 TRBV12-5 - many CASGLDLEKLFF TGTGCTAGTGGTTTGGATCTCGAAAAACTGTTTTTT